This T cell receptor (beta chain) originates from a study of T cells in Graves' hyperthyroidism and ophthalmopathy. Study summary: Peripheral blood was acquired at first diagnosis, ahead of any therapy whatsoever. Broader study findings: A 13 V-J signature model discriminated ophthalmopathy versus stable hyperthyroidism.

The CDR3 regions of TCR beta were amplified from RNA transcripts. TCR CDR3 underwent first-round RT-PCR with the HTBI primer set. TCRdb independently ran MiXCR on the multiplex PCR reads; one entry per CDR3 protein. The sample includes around 300,000 distinct CDR3 sequences, less than 30% of them seen just once. The CDR3 extends over 17 amino acids. Trimming removed 0 bases from V and 0 bases from J, with 12 bases in between. The blood was taken when hyperthyroidism was first diagnosed, before any ophthalmopathy symptoms showed up. Cells are PBMCs isolated from about 10 ml of fresh blood. In its sample, this clonotype was seen many times. Its antigen is as yet unknown.

The receptor was derived from a man between 35 and 55 years old with Graves' hyperthyroidism that later progressed to Graves' ophthalmopathy. V is TRBV12-3 or TRBV12-4 and J is TRBJ1-5, with D unclear. The source material was blood. The CDR3 region is CASSLAMDGYSNQPQHF. CDR3 sequence (DNA): TGTGCCAGCAGTTTAGCGATGGACGGCTATAGCAATCAGCCCCAGCATTTT.